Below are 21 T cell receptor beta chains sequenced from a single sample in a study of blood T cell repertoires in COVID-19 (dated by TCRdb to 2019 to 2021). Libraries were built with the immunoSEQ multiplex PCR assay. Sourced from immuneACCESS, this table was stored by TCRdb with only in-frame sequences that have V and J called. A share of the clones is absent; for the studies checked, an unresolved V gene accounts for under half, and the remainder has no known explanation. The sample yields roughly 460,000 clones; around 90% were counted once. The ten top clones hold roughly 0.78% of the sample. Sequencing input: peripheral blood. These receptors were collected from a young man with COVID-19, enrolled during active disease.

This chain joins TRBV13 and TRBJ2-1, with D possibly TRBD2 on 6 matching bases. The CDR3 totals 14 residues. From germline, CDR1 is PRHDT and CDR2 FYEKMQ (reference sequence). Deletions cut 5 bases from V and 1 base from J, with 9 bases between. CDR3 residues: CASSIRESYNEQFF. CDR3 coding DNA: TGTGCCAGCAGCATCCGGGAGTCCTACAATGAGCAGTTCTTC.

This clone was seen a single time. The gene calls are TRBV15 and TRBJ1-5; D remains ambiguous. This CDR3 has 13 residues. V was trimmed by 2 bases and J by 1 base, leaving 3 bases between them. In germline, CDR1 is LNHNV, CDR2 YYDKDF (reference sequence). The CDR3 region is CATSRSSNQPQHF. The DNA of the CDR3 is TGTGCCACCAGCAGATCGAGCAATCAGCCCCAGCATTTT.

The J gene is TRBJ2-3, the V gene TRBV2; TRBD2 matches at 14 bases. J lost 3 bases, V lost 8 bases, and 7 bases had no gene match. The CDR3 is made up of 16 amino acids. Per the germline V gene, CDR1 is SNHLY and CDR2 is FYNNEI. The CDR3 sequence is CASSTGLAGGTDTQYF. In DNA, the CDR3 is TGTGCCAGCTCCACCGGACTAGCGGGAGGAACAGATACGCAGTATTTT.

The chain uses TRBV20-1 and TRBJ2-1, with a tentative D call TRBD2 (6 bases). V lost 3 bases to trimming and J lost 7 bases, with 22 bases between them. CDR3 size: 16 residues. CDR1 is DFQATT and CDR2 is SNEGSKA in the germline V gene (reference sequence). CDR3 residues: CSASPIGLSGNNEQFF. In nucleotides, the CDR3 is TGCAGTGCTAGTCCCATAGGACTATCGGGAAATAATGAGCAGTTCTTC.

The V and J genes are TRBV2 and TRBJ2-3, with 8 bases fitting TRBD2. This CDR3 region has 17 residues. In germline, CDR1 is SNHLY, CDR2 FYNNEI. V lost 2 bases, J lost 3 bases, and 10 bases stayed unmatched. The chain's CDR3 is CASSEFVRVAGTDTQYF. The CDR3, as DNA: TGTGCCAGCAGTGAATTCGTTCGGGTAGCGGGGACAGATACGCAGTATTTT. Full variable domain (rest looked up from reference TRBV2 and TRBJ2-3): EPEVTQTPSHQVTQMGQEVILRCVPISNHLYFYWYRQILGQKVEFLVSFYNNEISEKSEIFDDQFSVERPDGSNFTLKIRSTKLEDSAMYFCASSEFVRVAGTDTQYFGPGTRLTVL.

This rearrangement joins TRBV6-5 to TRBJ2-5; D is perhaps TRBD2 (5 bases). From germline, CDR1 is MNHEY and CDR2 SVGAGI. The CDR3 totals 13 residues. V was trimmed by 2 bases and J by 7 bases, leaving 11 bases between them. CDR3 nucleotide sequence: TGTGCCAGCAGTTACCTCACCGGAGGGACCCAGTACTTC. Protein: CASSYLTGGTQYF.

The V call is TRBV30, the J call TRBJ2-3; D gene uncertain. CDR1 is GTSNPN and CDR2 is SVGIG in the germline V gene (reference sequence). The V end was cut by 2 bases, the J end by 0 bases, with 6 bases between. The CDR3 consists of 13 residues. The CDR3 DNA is TGTGCCTGGAGTCAAGCTAGCACAGATACGCAGTATTTT. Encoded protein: CAWSQASTDTQYF.

The CDR3 protein is CASSYSDRDIDTQYF. The CDR3 bases are TGTGCCAGCAGTTACTCGGACAGGGATATAGATACGCAGTATTTT. The chain combines TRBV6-5 with TRBJ2-3; 8 bases agree with TRBD1. The CDR3 consists of 15 residues. Unmatched junction bases numbered 4, after V lost 0 bases and J lost 5 bases. Germline CDR1 and CDR2: MNHEY and SVGAGI.

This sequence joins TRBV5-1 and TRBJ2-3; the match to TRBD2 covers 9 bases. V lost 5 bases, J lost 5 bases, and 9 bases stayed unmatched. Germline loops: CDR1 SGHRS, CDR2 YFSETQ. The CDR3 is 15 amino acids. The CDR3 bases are TGCGCCAGCAGTTCCTTAGCGGGAGTCGAAGATACGCAGTATTTT. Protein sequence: CASSSLAGVEDTQYF.

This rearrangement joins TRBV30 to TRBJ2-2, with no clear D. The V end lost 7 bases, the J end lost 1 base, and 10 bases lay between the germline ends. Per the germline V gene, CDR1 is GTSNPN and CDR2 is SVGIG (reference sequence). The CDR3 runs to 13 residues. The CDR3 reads CASQPLNTGELFF. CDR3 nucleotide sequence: TGTGCCTCACAGCCCTTGAACACCGGGGAGCTGTTTTTT.

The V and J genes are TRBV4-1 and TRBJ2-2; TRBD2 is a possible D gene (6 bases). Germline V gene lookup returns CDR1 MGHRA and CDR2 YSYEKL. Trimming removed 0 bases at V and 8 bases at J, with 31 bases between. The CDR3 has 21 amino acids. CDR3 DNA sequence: TGCGCCAGCAGCCAAGATCGGGCGAAAAAGCCCCGGGACTCCCGATTGGGGGAGCTGTTTTTT. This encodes CASSQDRAKKPRDSRLGELFF.

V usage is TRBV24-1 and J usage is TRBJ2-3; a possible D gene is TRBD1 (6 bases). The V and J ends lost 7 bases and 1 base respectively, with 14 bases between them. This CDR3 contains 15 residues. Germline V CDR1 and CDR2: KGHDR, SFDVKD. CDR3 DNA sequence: TGTGCCACCAGAGAGGGGACATCCGGCACAGATACGCAGTATTTT. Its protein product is CATREGTSGTDTQYF.

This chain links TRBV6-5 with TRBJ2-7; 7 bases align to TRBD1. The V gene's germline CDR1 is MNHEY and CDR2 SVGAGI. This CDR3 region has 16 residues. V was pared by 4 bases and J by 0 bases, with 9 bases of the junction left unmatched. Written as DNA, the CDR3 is TGTGCCAGCAGTTCTTCTTCAGGGGGTACCTCCTACGAGCAGTACTTC. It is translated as CASSSSSGGTSYEQYF.

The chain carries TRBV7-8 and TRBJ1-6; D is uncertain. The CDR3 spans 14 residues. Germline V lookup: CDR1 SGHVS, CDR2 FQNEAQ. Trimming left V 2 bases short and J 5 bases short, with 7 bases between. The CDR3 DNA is TGTGCCAGCAGCTTACTACAGAATAATTCACCCCTCCACTTT. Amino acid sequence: CASSLLQNNSPLHF.

The CDR3 reads CASSQAASRTKNIQYF. For the CDR3, the DNA is TGCGCCAGCAGCCAAGCGGCTAGCCGGACCAAAAACATTCAGTACTTC. The chain joins TRBV4-1 to TRBJ2-4, with TRBD2 as a possible D gene (5 bases). The CDR3 length is 16 residues. Trimming stripped 1 base from V and 2 bases from J, with 12 bases between. Germline lookup yields CDR1 MGHRA and CDR2 YSYEKL.

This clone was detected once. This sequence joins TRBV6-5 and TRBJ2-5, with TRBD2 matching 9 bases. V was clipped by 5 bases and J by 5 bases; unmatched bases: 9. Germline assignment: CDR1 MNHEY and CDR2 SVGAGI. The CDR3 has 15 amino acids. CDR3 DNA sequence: TGTGCCAGCAGTCTTATAGCGGGAGTGGGGGAGACCCAGTACTTC. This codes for CASSLIAGVGETQYF.

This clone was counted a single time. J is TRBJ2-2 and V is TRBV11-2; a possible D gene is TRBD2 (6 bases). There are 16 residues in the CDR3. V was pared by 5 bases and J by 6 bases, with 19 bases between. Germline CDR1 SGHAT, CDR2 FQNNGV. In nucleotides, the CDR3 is TGTGCCAGCAGCGCACTGGCGGGGCCAGACTCCGGGGAGCTGTTTTTT. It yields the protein CASSALAGPDSGELFF.

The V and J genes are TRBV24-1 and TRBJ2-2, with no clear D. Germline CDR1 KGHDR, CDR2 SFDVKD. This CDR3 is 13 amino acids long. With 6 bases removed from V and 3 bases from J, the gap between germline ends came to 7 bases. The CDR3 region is CATSSPYTGELFF. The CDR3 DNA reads TGTGCCACCAGTAGCCCCTACACCGGGGAGCTGTTTTTT.

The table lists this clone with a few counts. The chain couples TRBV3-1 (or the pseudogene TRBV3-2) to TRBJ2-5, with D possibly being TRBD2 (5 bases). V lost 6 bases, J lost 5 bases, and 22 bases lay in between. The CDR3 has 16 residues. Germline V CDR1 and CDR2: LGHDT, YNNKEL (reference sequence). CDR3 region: CASSDTGLVGVETQYF. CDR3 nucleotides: TGTGCCAGCAGTGATACTGGTCTAGTGGGAGTCGAGACCCAGTACTTC.

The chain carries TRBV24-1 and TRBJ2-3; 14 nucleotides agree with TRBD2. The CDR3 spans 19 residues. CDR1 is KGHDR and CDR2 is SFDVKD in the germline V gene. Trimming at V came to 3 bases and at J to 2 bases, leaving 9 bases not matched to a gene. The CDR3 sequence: CATSDIRRTSGRPTDTQYF. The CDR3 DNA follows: TGTGCCACCAGTGATATCCGACGGACTAGCGGGAGGCCCACAGATACGCAGTATTTT.

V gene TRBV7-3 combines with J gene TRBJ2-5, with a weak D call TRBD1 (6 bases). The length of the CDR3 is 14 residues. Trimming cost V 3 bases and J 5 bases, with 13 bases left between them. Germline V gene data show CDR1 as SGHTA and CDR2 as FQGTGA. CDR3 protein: CASSLSGAWETQYF. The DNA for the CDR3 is TGTGCCAGCAGCTTGTCAGGGGCTTGGGAGACCCAGTACTTC.